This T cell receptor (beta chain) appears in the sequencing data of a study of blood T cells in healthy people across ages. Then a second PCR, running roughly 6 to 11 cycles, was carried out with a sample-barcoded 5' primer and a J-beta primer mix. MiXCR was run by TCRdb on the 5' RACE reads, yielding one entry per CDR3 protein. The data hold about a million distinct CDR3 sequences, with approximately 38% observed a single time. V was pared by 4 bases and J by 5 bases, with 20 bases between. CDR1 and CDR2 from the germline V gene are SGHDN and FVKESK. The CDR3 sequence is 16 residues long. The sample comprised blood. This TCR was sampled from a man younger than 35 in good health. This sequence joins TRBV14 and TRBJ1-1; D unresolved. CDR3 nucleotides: TGTGCCAGCAGCCGCCTCCTCTCCCCGGGTTATACTGAAGCTTTCTTT. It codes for CASSRLLSPGYTEAFF.